This T cell receptor beta chain was sequenced in a study of cytomegalovirus exposure and HLA in healthy donors. The CDR3 covers 15 residues. Trimming took 6 bases from V and 4 from J, leaving 18 bases between them. CDR1 MNHNS and CDR2 SASEGT come from the germline V gene. The repertoire was sequenced with immunoSEQ multiplex PCR; TCRdb's copy has only in-frame clones and lacks some. Of hundreds of thousands of clones listed, less than 95% are singletons. What was sequenced was PBMCs. The source of this sequence is a woman in her twenties or thirties in good health and CMV-seronegative. The chain recombines TRBV6-1 with TRBJ1-2, with D uncertain. CDR3 sequence reads: CASSPTVTGGYGYTF. The CDR3 region has the DNA TGTGCCAGCAGCCCAACGGTCACCGGAGGCTATGGCTACACCTTC.